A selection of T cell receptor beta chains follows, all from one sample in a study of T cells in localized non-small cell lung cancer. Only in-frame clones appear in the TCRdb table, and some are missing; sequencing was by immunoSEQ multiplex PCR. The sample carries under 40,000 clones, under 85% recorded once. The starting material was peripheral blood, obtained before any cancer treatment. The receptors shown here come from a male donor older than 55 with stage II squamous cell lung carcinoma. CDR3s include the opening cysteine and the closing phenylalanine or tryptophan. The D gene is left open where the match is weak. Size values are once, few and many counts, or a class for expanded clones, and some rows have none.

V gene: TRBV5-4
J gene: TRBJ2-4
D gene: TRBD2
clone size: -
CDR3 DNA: TGTGCCAGCAGCTTGGCCCAGCTAGCGGGACCCCAAAACATTCAGTACTTC
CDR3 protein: CASSLAQLAGPQNIQYF

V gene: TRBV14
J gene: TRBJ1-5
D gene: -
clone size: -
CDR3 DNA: TGTGCCAGCAGCCAGGATTCATATCAGCCCCAGCATTTT
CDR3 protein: CASSQDSYQPQHF

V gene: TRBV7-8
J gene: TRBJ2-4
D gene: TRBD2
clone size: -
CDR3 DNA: TGTGCCAGCAGCCTAGGGGTAGCGGGAGACCGAGGAGACATTCAGTACTTC
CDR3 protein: CASSLGVAGDRGDIQYF

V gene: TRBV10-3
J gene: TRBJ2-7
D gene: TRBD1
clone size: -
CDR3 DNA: TGTGCCATCAGTGGAAGTCAGGGGGCATTTTACGAGCAGTACTTC
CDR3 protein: CAISGSQGAFYEQYF

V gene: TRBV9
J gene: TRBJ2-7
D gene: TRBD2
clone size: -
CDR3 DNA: TGTGCCAGCAGTCCGCAGGGCCCCACTAGCGTCACCTCCCTCGAGCAGTACTTC
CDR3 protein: CASSPQGPTSVTSLEQYF

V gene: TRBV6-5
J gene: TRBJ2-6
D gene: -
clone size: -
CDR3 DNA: TGTGCCACCAGTCCGGGGGTTGGGGCCAACGTCCTGACTTTC
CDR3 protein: CATSPGVGANVLTF

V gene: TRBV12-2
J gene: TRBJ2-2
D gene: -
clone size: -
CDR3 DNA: TGTGCAAGTCGCTTAAGTTTGCGTGGGGAGCTGTTTTTT
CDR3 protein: CASRLSLRGELFF

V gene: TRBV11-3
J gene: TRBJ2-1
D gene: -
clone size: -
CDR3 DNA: TGTGCCAGCAGCTCCCGGGACTTCTCCGATGAGCAGTTCTTC
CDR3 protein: CASSSRDFSDEQFF

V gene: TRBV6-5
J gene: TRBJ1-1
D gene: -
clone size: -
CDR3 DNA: TGTGCCAGCAGTTATGATGCGGGCAGGGGAGACACTGAAGCTTTCTTT
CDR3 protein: CASSYDAGRGDTEAFF

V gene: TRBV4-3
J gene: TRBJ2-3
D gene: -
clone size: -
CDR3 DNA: TGCGCCAGCAGCCCGCGGGACAGCTTTACGCAGTATTTT
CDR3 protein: CASSPRDSFTQYF

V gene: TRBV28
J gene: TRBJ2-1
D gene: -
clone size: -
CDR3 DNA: TGTGCCAGCAGTTACCAGAAAAGGGCAGGGGATGAGCAGTTCTTC
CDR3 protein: CASSYQKRAGDEQFF

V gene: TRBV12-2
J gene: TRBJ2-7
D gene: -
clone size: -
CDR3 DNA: TGTGCAAGTCGCTTAAATGGACAGGGAAGCGAGCAGTACTTC
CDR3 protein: CASRLNGQGSEQYF

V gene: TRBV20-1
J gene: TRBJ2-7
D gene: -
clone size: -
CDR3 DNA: -
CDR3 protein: CSASLEREQYF

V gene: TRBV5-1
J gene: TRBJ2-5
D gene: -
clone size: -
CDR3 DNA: TGCGCCAGCAGCTTTCCAGAGGAGACCCAGTACTTC
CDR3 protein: CASSFPEETQYF

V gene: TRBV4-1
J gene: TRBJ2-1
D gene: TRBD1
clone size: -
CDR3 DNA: TGCGCCAGCAGCCAAGAACCGACAGGGAGAAATGAGCAGTTCTTC
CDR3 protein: CASSQEPTGRNEQFF

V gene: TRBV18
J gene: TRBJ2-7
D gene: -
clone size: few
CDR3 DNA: TGTGCCAGCTCACCAGGGGCCGACTACGAGCAGTACTTC
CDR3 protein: CASSPGADYEQYF

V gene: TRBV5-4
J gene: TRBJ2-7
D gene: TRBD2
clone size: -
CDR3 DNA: TGTGCCAGCAGCCTGCCGAGAGGGGAGGGAGAGCAGTACTTC
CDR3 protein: CASSLPRGEGEQYF

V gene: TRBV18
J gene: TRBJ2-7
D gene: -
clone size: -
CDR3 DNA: TGTGCCAGCTCACCTGTTTTTGGGGACTACGAGCAGTACTTC
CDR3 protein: CASSPVFGDYEQYF

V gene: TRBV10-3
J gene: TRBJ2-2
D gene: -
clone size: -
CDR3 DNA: TGTGCCATCAGTGGCACCGGGGAGCTGTTTTTT
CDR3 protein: CAISGTGELFF

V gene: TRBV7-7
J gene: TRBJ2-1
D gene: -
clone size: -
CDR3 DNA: TGTGCTAGCAGCTTAGAGGGTAGCGGAGATGAGCAGTTCTTC
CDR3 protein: CASSLEGSGDEQFF

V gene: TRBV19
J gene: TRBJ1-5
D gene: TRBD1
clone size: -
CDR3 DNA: TGTGCCAGTAGCTCCGGGACAGATAGCAATCAGCCCCAGCATTTT
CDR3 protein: CASSSGTDSNQPQHF

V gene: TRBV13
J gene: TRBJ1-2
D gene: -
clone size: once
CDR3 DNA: TGTGCCAGCAGCGCAAAGGGGTATGGCTACACCTTC
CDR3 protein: CASSAKGYGYTF

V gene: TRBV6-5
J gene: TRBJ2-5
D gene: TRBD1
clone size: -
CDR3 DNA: TGTGCCAGCAGTTACTCGACAGGGGAAAAGACCCAGTACTTC
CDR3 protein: CASSYSTGEKTQYF

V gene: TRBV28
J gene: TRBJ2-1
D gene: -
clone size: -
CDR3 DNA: TGTGCCAGCAGTTTAGGGGGCCGCTACAATGAGCAGTTCTTC
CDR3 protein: CASSLGGRYNEQFF

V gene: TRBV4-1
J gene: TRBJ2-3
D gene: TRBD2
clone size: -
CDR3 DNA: TGCGCCAGCAGCCAAGGCCCCGTGGTAGCGGGAACAGATACGCAGTATTTT
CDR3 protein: CASSQGPVVAGTDTQYF

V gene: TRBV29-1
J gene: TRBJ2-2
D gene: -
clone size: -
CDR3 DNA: TGCAGCGCCGGACTGGGAAACACCGGGGAGCTGTTTTTT
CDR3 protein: CSAGLGNTGELFF

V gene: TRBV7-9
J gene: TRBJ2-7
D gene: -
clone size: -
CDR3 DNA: TGTGCCAGCAGCTTCGAGGGATCACTAAACTACGAGCAGTACTTC
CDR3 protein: CASSFEGSLNYEQYF

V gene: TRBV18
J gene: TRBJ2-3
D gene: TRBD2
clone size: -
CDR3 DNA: TGTGCCAGCTCACTAATGACTAGCGGGAGCGGGACAGATACGCAGTATTTT
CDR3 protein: CASSLMTSGSGTDTQYF

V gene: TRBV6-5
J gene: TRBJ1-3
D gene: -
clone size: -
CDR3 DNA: TGTGCCAGCAGACTCCAGGGGTACGGAAACACCATATATTTT
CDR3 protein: CASRLQGYGNTIYF

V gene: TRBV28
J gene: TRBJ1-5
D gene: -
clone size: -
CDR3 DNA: TGTGCCAGCAGTTTAAGTCGGCAGGGATGGAATCAGCCCCAGCATTTT
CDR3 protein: CASSLSRQGWNQPQHF

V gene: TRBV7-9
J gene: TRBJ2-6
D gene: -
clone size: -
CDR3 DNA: TGTGCCAGCGCCCGGGGGGCCTCTGGGGCCAACGTCCTGACTTTC
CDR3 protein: CASARGASGANVLTF

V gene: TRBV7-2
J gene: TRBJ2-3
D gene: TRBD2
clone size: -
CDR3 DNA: TGTGCCAGCAGCCCCCTAGCGGGGAAGCAGTATTTT
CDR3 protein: CASSPLAGKQYF

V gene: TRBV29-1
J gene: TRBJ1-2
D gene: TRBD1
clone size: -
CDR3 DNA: TGCAGCGTGGACAGGGGCTATGGCTACACCTTC
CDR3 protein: CSVDRGYGYTF